Presented here are 32 T cell receptor beta chains from one specimen sequenced in a study of T cells in Graves' hyperthyroidism and ophthalmopathy. Researchers took RNA transcripts and amplified the TCR beta CDR3 regions from them. The HTBI primer set served for first-round RT-PCR of the TCR CDR3. TCRdb re-analysed the multiplex PCR reads in MiXCR, keeping a single row per CDR3 protein. In the table there are 200,000 to 250,000 distinct CDR3 sequences, less than 20% of which are singletons. Specimen: blood. The receptor set was obtained from a woman between 18 and 29 years old with Graves' ophthalmopathy.

In its sample, this clonotype was seen a few times. At one boundary the junction diverges from the germline segment, which might be a read error. V usage is TRBV7-7 and J usage is TRBJ2-2; 10 positions match TRBD2. Germline values: CDR1 SSHAT, CDR2 FNYEAQ (reference sequence). The CDR3 covers 16 residues. The DNA for the CDR3 is TGTGCTAGCAGCTTAGAACTAGCGGGATGGACCGGGGAGCTGTTTTTT. Protein product: CASSLELAGWTGELFF. Combining the CDR3 with reference TRBV7-7 and TRBJ2-2 gives the whole variable domain GAGVSQSPRYKVTKRGQDVTLRCDPISSHATLYWYQQALGQGPEFLTYFNYEAQPDKSGLPSDRFSAERPEGSISTLTIQRTEQRDSAMYRCASSLELAGWTGELFFGEGSRLTVL.

This clonotype appeared many times. The chain recombines TRBV19 with TRBJ2-3; weak D call: TRBD2 (6 bases). Germline V gene sequence: CDR1 LNHDA, CDR2 SQIVND (reference sequence). V was cut by 3 bases and J by 4 bases, with 11 bases left in between. CDR3 size: 14 residues. CDR3 nucleotides: TGTGCCAGTAGTATGGGCGGGGAGGCAGATACGCAGTATTTT. It translates to CASSMGGEADTQYF.

This clonotype was seen ten or more times. The chain links TRBV7-9 to TRBJ2-1, with 9 bases lining up with TRBD2. Germline V gives CDR1 SEHNR, CDR2 FQNEAQ (reference sequence). Trimming at V came to 4 bases and at J to 4 bases, leaving 5 bases not matched to a gene. This CDR3 spans 15 amino acids. CDR3 sequence reads: CASSSGTSLYNEQFF. The CDR3 region has the DNA TGTGCCAGCAGCTCAGGGACTAGCCTTTACAATGAGCAGTTCTTC.

The table lists this clonotype with many counts. The chain employs TRBV7-9 and TRBJ1-1; 8 bases line up with TRBD1. V trimming: 4 bases; J trimming: 5 bases; junction bases outside the gene matches: 6. CDR1 and CDR2 (germline): SEHNR, FQNEAQ (reference sequence). The CDR3 is made up of 14 amino acids. CDR3 bases: TGTGCCAGCAGCTCGCAGGGGGCGCGGACTGAAGCTTTCTTT. Translation: CASSSQGARTEAFF.

This clonotype was seen repeatedly, ten times or more. The V call is TRBV11-2, the J call TRBJ1-2; 9 bases are shared with TRBD1. Losses at the gene ends were 5 bases for V and 2 bases for J; bases not matched to a gene: 6. The CDR3 loop spans 15 amino acids. CDR1 SGHAT and CDR2 FQNNGV come from the germline V gene. CDR3 sequence (DNA): TGTGCCAGCAGCCCATTAGACAGGGGGAACTATGGCTACACCTTC. Translation gives CASSPLDRGNYGYTF.

This clonotype showed up many times. The chain couples TRBV28 to TRBJ2-6; D not resolved. The CDR3 runs 15 residues. Looked up from germline, CDR1 is MDHEN and CDR2 is SYDVKM. V was pared by 3 bases and J by 6 bases, with 12 bases between. The CDR3 here is CASSLFTVEANVLTF. The CDR3 DNA follows: TGTGCCAGCAGTTTGTTCACGGTAGAGGCCAACGTCCTGACTTTC.

Many counts were recorded for this clonotype. The chain recombines TRBV28 with TRBJ1-1; D not resolved. There are 10 residues in the CDR3. Per the germline V gene, CDR1 is MDHEN and CDR2 is SYDVKM. V was shortened by 6 bases and J by 7 bases, with 6 bases between the two germline ends. The CDR3 DNA is TGTGCCAGCAGCCGCTTTGAAGCTTTCTTT. This gives the protein CASSRFEAFF.

This clonotype was counted ten times or more. This sequence joins TRBV18 and TRBJ1-6; D gene ambiguous. The CDR3 is 14 residues long. Germline V gene sequence: CDR1 KGHSH, CDR2 LQKENI. Trimming removed 2 bases from V and 8 bases from J, with 10 bases in between. In nucleotides, the CDR3 is TGTGCCAGCTCACCAAACGGTTGGGATTCACCCCTCCACTTT. Translating gives CASSPNGWDSPLHF.

This clonotype appeared many times. The chain employs TRBV7-9 and TRBJ1-3; D might be TRBD1 (5 bases). CDR3 size: 17 residues. Trimming removed 2 bases from V and 0 bases from J, with 14 bases in between. The germline V gene encodes CDR1 SEHNR and CDR2 FQNEAQ (reference sequence). CDR3 coding DNA: TGTGCCAGCAGCTTAAGGGCGGGACCGAGCTCTGGAAACACCATATATTTT. It encodes CASSLRAGPSSGNTIYF.

This clonotype has just a few counts. J is TRBJ1-5 and V is TRBV12-3 or TRBV12-4; D not certain. Trimming removed 6 bases at V and 7 bases at J, with 13 bases between. The CDR3 runs 13 residues. The CDR3 sequence: CASSRTPSQPQHF. Here the CDR3 DNA reads TGTGCCAGCAGCAGGACCCCTTCCCAGCCCCAGCATTTT.

V is TRBV28 and J is TRBJ1-1; the D is unclear. Germline values: CDR1 MDHEN, CDR2 SYDVKM. Trimming pared 5 bases from V and 3 bases from J, leaving 16 bases between. CDR3 length equals 15 residues. The CDR3 is CASSPSPRRYTEAFF. The CDR3 bases are TGTGCCAGCAGTCCCTCCCCTAGGCGATACACTGAAGCTTTCTTT.

In its sample, this clonotype was seen many times. The V call is TRBV6-1, the J call TRBJ1-6; no definite D call. The CDR3 runs to 15 residues. CDR1 and CDR2 (germline): MNHNS, SASEGT. V was trimmed by 7 bases and J by 5 bases, leaving 15 bases between them. In DNA form, the CDR3 reads TGTGCCAGCACCAAGCACAGCAATGATAATTCACCCCTCCACTTT. This encodes CASTKHSNDNSPLHF.

This clonotype was recorded many times. The chain has TRBV6-1 and TRBJ1-1; 10 bases are shared with TRBD1. CDR1 is MNHNS and CDR2 is SASEGT in the germline V gene. The CDR3 is 15 residues long. Trimming removed 5 bases from V and 6 bases from J; junction bases left unmatched: 9. CDR3 in DNA: TGTGCCAGCAGTTTGCGACAGGGGGCTCTGTCTGAAGCTTTCTTT. Amino acid sequence: CASSLRQGALSEAFF.

This clonotype was seen many times. CDR3 nucleotide sequence: TGCAGTGCGTTACTAGCGGGGGGCTTGAACTCCTACAATGAGCAGTTCTTC. It encodes CSALLAGGLNSYNEQFF. The chain has TRBV20-1 and TRBJ2-1; 12 positions match TRBD2. CDR1 and CDR2 (germline): DFQATT, SNEGSKA (reference sequence). Trimming cost V 6 bases and J 0 bases; bases outside gene matches: 9. The CDR3 sequence is 17 residues long.

This clonotype was counted at least ten times. The V call is TRBV5-1, the J call TRBJ2-1; D call uncertain. Germline V CDR1 and CDR2: SGHRS, YFSETQ. Between the trimmed V and J ends, which lost 5 bases and 1 base, there was a span of 10 bases. The CDR3 contains 14 residues. The CDR3 DNA sequence: TGCGCCAGCAGGTCTCTTGAATCCTACAATGAGCAGTTCTTC. Protein sequence: CASRSLESYNEQFF.

This clonotype was seen many times. This chain uses TRBV7-3 with TRBJ2-1; D unresolved. V was trimmed by 4 bases and J by 0 bases, leaving 16 bases between them. CDR1 and CDR2 (germline): SGHTA, FQGTGA. There are 17 residues in the CDR3. The CDR3 DNA sequence: TGTGCCAGCAGCTCCGCACGTACCAGGAGCTCCTACAATGAGCAGTTCTTC. Amino acids: CASSSARTRSSYNEQFF.

This clonotype was picked up many times. J is TRBJ1-1 and V is TRBV20-1; D unresolved. Trimming removed 2 bases at V and 3 bases at J, with 10 bases between. The CDR3 spans 13 residues. The germline gives CDR1 DFQATT, CDR2 SNEGSKA (reference sequence). CDR3 in amino acids: CSARSTDDTEAFF. In DNA form, the CDR3 reads TGCAGTGCTAGATCGACGGACGACACTGAAGCTTTCTTT.

This clonotype was counted many times. This chain joins TRBV3-1 and TRBJ2-1; TRBD1 aligns across 9 bases. Unmatched junction bases numbered 5, after V lost 3 bases and J lost 5 bases. Germline CDR1 LGHDT, CDR2 YNNKEL (reference sequence). The CDR3 is 15 amino acids. The CDR3 DNA reads TGTGCCAGCAGCCACCCCGACAGGGGGAACAATGAGCAGTTCTTC. Amino acids: CASSHPDRGNNEQFF.

The sample holds a few counts of this clonotype. V gene TRBV28 combines with J gene TRBJ2-2; D is perhaps TRBD1 (5 bases). This CDR3 has 15 residues. The V and J ends lost 4 bases and 0 bases respectively, with 9 bases between them. The germline gives CDR1 MDHEN, CDR2 SYDVKM. This CDR3 is CASSSRQPNTGELFF. DNA for the CDR3: TGTGCCAGCAGTTCTCGACAGCCGAACACCGGGGAGCTGTTTTTT.

This clonotype was seen many times. The genes are TRBV11-1 and TRBJ2-7, with 8 bases lining up with TRBD2. This CDR3 is built from 16 residues. The V gene's germline CDR1 is SGHAT and CDR2 FQDESV (reference sequence). V was pared by 3 bases and J by 3 bases, with 10 bases of the junction left unmatched. CDR3 residues: CASSLIAGLSIYEQYF. CDR3 sequence (DNA): TGTGCCAGCAGCTTGATAGCGGGACTATCCATCTACGAGCAGTACTTC.

The sample holds many counts of this clonotype. The rearrangement links TRBV10-1 to TRBJ2-1; D is undetermined. This CDR3 comprises 15 residues. Trimming removed 5 bases from V and 4 bases from J, with 15 bases in between. Germline V gene data show CDR1 as WNHNN and CDR2 as SYGVQD (reference sequence). In nucleotides, the CDR3 is TGCGCCAGCAGTAGTAGCATTAAACCTTACAATGAGCAGTTCTTC. Its protein is CASSSSIKPYNEQFF.

This clonotype appeared many times. The V call is TRBV6-1, the J call TRBJ2-7; D is possibly TRBD2 (7 bases). Trimming left V 5 bases short and J 4 bases short, with 18 bases between. This CDR3 region has 15 residues. Germline V gene sequence: CDR1 MNHNS, CDR2 SASEGT. The CDR3 sequence is CASSSERGHFYEQYF. The CDR3 DNA reads TGTGCCAGCAGTTCCGAGCGGGGACATTTTTACGAGCAGTACTTC.

The table lists this clonotype with many counts. This sequence joins TRBV29-1 and TRBJ2-4; no definite D call. The CDR3 contains 13 residues. Trimming stripped 2 bases from V and 0 bases from J, with 5 bases between. Germline V gives CDR1 SQVTM, CDR2 ANQGSEA. Written as DNA, the CDR3 is TGCAGCGTTGAAAGAATAGCCAAAAACATTCAGTACTTC. Its translation is CSVERIAKNIQYF.

This clonotype showed up many times. This chain connects TRBV30 to TRBJ1-4, with D possibly being TRBD1 (5 bases). Deletions cut 4 bases from V and 15 bases from J, with 15 bases between. CDR3 length equals 11 residues. From germline, CDR1 is GTSNPN and CDR2 SVGIG (reference sequence). CDR3 sequence: CAWKQDRSVFF. Here the CDR3 DNA reads TGTGCCTGGAAACAGGACCGCTCCGTGTTTTTT.

This clonotype was seen repeatedly, ten times or more. In DNA form, the CDR3 reads TGTGCCAGCAGCTTACTCCGGACAGGGGATTCACCCCTCCACTTT. Translating gives CASSLLRTGDSPLHF. This rearrangement joins TRBV7-9 to TRBJ1-6, with 9 bases aligning to TRBD1. CDR1 is SEHNR, CDR2 FQNEAQ, per germline (reference sequence). V lost 2 bases and J lost 8; bases outside the gene matches: 4. The CDR3 loop spans 15 amino acids.

This clonotype was observed at least ten times. The genes are TRBV13 and TRBJ2-5; D perhaps matches TRBD1 (6 bases). V was clipped by 2 bases and J by 0 bases, with 7 bases between them. This CDR3 spans 14 amino acids. Germline loops: CDR1 PRHDT, CDR2 FYEKMQ (reference sequence). Written as DNA, the CDR3 is TGTGCCAGCAGCTTAAGGGACAACCAAGAGACCCAGTACTTC. Translation gives CASSLRDNQETQYF.

This clonotype was counted ten times or more. The chain carries TRBV19 and TRBJ2-5; 7 bases map to TRBD2. Germline V gene data show CDR1 as LNHDA and CDR2 as SQIVND (reference sequence). V dropped 5 bases and J dropped 4; count of bases not matched to a gene: 10. The CDR3 runs 15 residues. The CDR3 region is CASSPRDYRRETQYF. The CDR3 nucleotides read TGTGCCAGTAGTCCCAGGGACTACCGACGAGAGACCCAGTACTTC.

This clonotype was counted ten times or more. This chain joins TRBV6-1 and TRBJ1-1, with D possibly being TRBD1 (5 bases). V shed 6 bases and J shed 1 base, with 15 bases lying between them. Germline V gene lookup returns CDR1 MNHNS and CDR2 SASEGT. CDR3 size: 15 residues. CDR3 sequence reads: CASSRWSGTNTEAFF. CDR3 nucleotide sequence: TGTGCCAGCAGCCGCTGGTCAGGGACGAACACTGAAGCTTTCTTT.

This clonotype was recorded at least ten times. The chain is built from TRBV28 and TRBJ1-4; 7 bases are a match to TRBD1. Trimming took 6 bases from V and 4 from J; bases not matched to a gene: 8. Germline CDR1 and CDR2: MDHEN and SYDVKM. This CDR3 comprises 15 residues. The CDR3 here is CASSRLTGVNEKLFF. The CDR3 coding sequence is TGTGCCAGCAGCCGCCTAACAGGGGTTAATGAAAAACTGTTTTTT.

This clonotype showed up many times. The rearrangement joins TRBV7-9 to TRBJ1-1; the D is unclear. The germline V and J ends were trimmed by 2 bases and 0 bases, with 16 bases remaining between them. Germline CDR1 SEHNR, CDR2 FQNEAQ (reference sequence). This CDR3 region has 17 residues. CDR3 residues: CASSLKPSLVVNTEAFF. CDR3 nucleotides: TGTGCCAGCAGCTTAAAGCCCTCGTTGGTGGTGAACACTGAAGCTTTCTTT.

The table lists this clonotype with many counts. V gene TRBV10-2 combines with J gene TRBJ1-5, with TRBD1 as a possible D gene (5 bases). V was cut by 7 bases and J by 5 bases, with 21 bases left in between. CDR1 and CDR2 from the germline V gene are WSHSY and SAAADI. There are 16 residues in the CDR3. The CDR3 bases are TGCGCCAGCACCCGGGGCAGACACCTAGGGGATCAGCCCCAGCATTTT. Translated, it gives CASTRGRHLGDQPQHF.

This clonotype has only a few counts. Possible read error: a much larger clone is one base away. The genes are TRBV6-2 or TRBV6-3 and TRBJ2-2; a weak D match, TRBD1 (5 bases). Trimming removed 6 bases at V and 4 bases at J, with 9 bases between. This CDR3 has 13 amino acids. CDR1 and CDR2 from the germline V gene are MNHEY and SVGEGT. DNA for the CDR3: TGTGCCAGCAGGGGCAGGGTCACCGGGGAGCTGTTTTTT. Its protein is CASRGRVTGELFF.